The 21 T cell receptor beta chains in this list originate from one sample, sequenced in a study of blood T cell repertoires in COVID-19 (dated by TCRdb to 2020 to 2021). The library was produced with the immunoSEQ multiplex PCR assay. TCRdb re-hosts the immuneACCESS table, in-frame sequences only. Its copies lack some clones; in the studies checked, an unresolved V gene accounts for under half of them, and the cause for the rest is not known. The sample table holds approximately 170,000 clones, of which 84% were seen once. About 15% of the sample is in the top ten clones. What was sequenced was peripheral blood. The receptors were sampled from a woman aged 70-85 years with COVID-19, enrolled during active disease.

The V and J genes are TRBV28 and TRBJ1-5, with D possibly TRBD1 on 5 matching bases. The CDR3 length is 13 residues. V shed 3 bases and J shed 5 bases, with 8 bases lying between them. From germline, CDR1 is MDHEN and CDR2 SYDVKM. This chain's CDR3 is CASSFVRDQPQHF. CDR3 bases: TGTGCCAGCAGTTTCGTCAGGGATCAGCCCCAGCATTTT.

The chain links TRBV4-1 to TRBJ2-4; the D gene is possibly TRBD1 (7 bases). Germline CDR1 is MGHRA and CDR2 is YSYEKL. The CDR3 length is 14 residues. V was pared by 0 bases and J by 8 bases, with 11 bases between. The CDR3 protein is CASSQDARGDIQYF. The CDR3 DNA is TGCGCCAGCAGCCAAGATGCCAGGGGGGACATTCAGTACTTC.

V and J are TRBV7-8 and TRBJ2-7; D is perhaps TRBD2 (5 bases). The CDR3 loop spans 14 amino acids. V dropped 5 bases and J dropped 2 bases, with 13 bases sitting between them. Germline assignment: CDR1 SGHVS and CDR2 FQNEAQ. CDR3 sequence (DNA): TGTGCCAGCAGCGCGGACGGGGTGGCCTACGAGCAGTACTTC. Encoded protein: CASSADGVAYEQYF.

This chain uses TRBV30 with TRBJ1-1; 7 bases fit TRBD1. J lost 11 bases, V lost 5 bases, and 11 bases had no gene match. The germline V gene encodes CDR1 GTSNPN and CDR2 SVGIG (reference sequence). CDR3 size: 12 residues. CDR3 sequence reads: CAWSIDRAGAFF. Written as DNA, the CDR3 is TGTGCCTGGTCCATCGACAGGGCGGGGGCTTTCTTT.

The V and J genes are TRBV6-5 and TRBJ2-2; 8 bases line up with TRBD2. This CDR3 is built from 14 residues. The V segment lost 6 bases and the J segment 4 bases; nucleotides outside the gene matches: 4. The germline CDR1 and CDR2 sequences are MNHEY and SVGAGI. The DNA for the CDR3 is TGTGCCAGCAGGAGCGGGGGAATCACCGGGGAGCTGTTTTTT. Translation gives CASRSGGITGELFF.

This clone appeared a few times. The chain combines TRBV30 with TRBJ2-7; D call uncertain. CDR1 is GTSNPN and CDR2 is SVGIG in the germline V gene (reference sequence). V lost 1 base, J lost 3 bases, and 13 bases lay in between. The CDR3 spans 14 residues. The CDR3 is CAWSARSQVYEQYF. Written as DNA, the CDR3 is TGTGCCTGGAGTGCTCGCTCCCAGGTCTACGAGCAGTACTTC.

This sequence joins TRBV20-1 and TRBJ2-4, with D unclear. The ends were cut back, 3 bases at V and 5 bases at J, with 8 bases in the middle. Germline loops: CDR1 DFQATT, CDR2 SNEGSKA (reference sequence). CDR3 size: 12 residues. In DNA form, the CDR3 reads TGCAGTGCTAGTAATCGGGAAAACATTCAGTACTTC. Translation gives CSASNRENIQYF.

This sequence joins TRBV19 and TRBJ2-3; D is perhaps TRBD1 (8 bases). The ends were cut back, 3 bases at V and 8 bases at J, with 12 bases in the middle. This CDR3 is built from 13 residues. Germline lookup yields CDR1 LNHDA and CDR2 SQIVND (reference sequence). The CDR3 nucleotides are TGTGCCAGTAGTATGGACAGGGAGGGTACGCAGTATTTT. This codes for CASSMDREGTQYF.

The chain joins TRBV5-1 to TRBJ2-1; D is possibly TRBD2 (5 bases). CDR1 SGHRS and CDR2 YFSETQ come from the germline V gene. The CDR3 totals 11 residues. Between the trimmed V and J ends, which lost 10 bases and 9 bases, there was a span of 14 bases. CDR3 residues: CASSEGFEQFF. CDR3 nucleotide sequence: TGCGCCTCCTCCGAGGGTTTTGAGCAGTTCTTC.

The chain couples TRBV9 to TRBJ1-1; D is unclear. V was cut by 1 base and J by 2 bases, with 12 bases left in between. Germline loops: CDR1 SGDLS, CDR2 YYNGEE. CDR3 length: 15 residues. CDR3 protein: CASSVNPTANTEAFF. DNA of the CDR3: TGTGCCAGCAGCGTAAACCCCACAGCAAACACTGAAGCTTTCTTT.

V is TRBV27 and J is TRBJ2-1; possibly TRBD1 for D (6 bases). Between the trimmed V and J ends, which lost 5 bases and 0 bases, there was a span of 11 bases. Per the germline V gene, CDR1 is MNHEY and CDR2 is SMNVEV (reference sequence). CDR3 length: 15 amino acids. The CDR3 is CASSVTGNSYNEQFF. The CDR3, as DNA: TGTGCCAGCAGTGTAACAGGGAACTCCTACAATGAGCAGTTCTTC.

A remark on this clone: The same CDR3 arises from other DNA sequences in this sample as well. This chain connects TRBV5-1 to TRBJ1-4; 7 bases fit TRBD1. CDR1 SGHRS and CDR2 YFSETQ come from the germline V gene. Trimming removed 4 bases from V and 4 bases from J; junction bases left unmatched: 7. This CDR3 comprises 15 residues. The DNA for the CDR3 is TGCGCCAGCAGCGGCCAGGGACAGTATAATGAAAAACTGTTTTTT. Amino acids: CASSGQGQYNEKLFF.

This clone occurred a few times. The CDR3 here is CASGSGGNQPQHF. As DNA, the CDR3 is TGTGCCAGTGGATCAGGTGGCAATCAGCCCCAGCATTTT. The gene calls are TRBV19 and TRBJ1-5; D remains ambiguous. The CDR3 consists of 13 residues. Germline CDR1 is LNHDA and CDR2 is SQIVND (reference sequence). Trimming left V 8 bases short and J 2 bases short, with 10 bases between.

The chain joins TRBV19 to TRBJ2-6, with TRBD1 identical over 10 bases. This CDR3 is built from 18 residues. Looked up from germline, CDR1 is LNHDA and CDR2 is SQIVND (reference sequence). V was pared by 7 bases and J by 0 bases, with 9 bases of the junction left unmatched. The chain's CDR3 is CASTKGQGILSGANVLTF. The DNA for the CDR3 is TGTGCCAGTACAAAGGGACAGGGGATACTCTCTGGGGCCAACGTCCTGACTTTC.

CDR3 coding DNA: TGTGCCTGGATAGTAGCGGGGCCCACAGATACGCAGTATTTT. Amino acid sequence: CAWIVAGPTDTQYF. V gene TRBV30 combines with J gene TRBJ2-3; the match to TRBD2 covers 8 bases. The ends lost 4 bases at V and 2 bases at J; junction bases unmatched: 5. Germline loops: CDR1 GTSNPN, CDR2 SVGIG (reference sequence). The CDR3 runs 14 residues.

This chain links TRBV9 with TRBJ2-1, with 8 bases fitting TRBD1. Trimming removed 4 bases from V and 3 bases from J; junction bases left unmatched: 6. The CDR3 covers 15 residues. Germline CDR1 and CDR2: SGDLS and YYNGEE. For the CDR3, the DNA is TGTGCCAGCAGCCCTTCAGGGGGCTTCTACAATGAGCAGTTCTTC. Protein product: CASSPSGGFYNEQFF.

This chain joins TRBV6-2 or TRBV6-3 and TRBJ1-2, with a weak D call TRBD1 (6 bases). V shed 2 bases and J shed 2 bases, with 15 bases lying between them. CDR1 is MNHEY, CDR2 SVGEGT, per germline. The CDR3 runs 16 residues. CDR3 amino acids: CASSYRRSTGNYGYTF. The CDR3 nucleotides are TGTGCCAGCAGTTACCGCCGCTCTACAGGGAACTATGGCTACACCTTC.

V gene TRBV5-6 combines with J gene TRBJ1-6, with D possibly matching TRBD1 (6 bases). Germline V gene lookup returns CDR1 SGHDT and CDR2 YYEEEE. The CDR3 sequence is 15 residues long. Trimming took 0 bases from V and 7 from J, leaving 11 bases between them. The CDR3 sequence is CASSLEQGWNSPLHF. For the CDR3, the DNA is TGTGCCAGCAGCTTGGAACAGGGCTGGAATTCACCCCTCCACTTT. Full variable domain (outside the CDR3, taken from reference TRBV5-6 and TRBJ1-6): DAGVTQSPTHLIKTRGQQVTLRCSPKSGHDTVSWYQQALGQGPQFIFQYYEEEERQRGNFPDRFSGHQFPNYSSELNVNALLLGDSALYLCASSLEQGWNSPLHFGNGTRLTVT.

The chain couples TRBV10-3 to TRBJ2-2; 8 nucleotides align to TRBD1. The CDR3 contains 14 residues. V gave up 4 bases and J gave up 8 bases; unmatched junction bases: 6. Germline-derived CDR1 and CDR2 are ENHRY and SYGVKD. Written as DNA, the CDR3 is TGTGCCATCAGTGTGACAGGGGAGTTTGGGGAGCTGTTTTTT. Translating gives CAISVTGEFGELFF.

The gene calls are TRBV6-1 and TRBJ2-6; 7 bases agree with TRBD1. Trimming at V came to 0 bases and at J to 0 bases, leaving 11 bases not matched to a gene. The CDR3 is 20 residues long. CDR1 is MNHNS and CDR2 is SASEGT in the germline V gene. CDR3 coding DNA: TGTGCCAGCAGTGAAGCGGCCTTGACAGGGTACAGCTCTGGGGCCAACGTCCTGACTTTC. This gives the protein CASSEAALTGYSSGANVLTF.

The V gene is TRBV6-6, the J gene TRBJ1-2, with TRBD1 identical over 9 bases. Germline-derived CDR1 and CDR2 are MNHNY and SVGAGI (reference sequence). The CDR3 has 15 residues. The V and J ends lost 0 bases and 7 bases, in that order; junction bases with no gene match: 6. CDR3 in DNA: TGTGCCAGCAGTTACTCAAGGGACAGGGTCGGTGGCTACACCTTC. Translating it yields CASSYSRDRVGGYTF.